This TCR beta chain derives from a study of shared clonotypes between healthy human individuals. Comments on this clone: Its specificity is unknown.

CDR1 is LNHNV, CDR2 YYDKDF, per germline (reference sequence). The CDR3 contains 14 residues. After removal of 7 bases from V and 5 bases from J, the junction contained 8 bases not matched to a gene. Every subset's genomic DNA went evenly onto several immunoSEQ plates. The method was immunoSEQ multiplex PCR; TCRdb's version includes in-frame clones alone and lacks a portion of them. The sample consists of roughly 1,500,000 clones, roughly 98.5% of them appearing once. Notes on the study in general: The authors sampled blood alone, and tissue repertoires likely differ. Larger estimated richness was generally recorded for naive subsets relative to memory subsets. Rarefaction indicated that sorted-subset sequencing remained incomplete although depth was large.

The specimen sequenced was naive CD4+ T cells sorted from blood. Regarding subset: CD45RA+ positively selected. The source of this sequence is a man under 40 in good health. The rearrangement uses TRBV15 and TRBJ1-1, with 9 bases aligning to TRBD1. Written as DNA, the CDR3 is TGTGCCACCACCCCCCCGGACAGGGGAACTGAAGCTTTCTTT. It is translated as CATTPPDRGTEAFF.